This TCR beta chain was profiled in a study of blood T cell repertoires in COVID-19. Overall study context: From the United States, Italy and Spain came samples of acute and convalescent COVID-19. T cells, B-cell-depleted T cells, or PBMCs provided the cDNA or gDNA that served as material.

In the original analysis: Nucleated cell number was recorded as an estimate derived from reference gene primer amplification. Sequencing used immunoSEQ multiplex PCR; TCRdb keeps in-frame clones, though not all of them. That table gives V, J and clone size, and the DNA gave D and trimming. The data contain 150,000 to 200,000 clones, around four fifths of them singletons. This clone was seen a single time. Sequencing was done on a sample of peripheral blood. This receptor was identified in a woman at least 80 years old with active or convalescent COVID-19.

For the CDR3, the DNA is TGTGCCAGTTTCTTGACAGGCCGGGGAAACACCATATATTTT. Its protein product is CASFLTGRGNTIYF. The gene calls are TRBV7-9 and TRBJ1-3, with TRBD1 as a possible D gene (6 bases). The V gene lost 9 bases and the J gene lost 4 bases, with 16 bases spanning the gap. The CDR3 loop spans 14 amino acids. Germline V CDR1 and CDR2: SEHNR, FQNEAQ (reference sequence).